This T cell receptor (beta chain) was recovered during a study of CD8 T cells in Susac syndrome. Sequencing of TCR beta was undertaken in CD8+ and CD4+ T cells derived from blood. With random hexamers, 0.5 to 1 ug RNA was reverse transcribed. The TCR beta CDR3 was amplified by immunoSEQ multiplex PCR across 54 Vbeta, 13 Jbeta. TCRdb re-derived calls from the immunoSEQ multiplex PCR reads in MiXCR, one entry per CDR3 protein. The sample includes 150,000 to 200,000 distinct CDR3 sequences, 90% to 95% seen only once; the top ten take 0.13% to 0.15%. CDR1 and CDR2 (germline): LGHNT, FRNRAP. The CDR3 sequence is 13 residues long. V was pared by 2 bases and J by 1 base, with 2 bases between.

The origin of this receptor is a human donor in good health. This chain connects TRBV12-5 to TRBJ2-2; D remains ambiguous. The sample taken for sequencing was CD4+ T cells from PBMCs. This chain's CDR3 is CASGLWNTGELFF. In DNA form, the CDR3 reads TGTGCTAGTGGTTTGTGGAACACCGGGGAGCTGTTTTTT.